This T cell receptor beta chain was recorded in a study of T cells expressing NK-cell markers. Study at large: The study sequenced eight donors, seven HCMV-seropositive and one seronegative.

The TCR beta cDNA came from 5'RACE template switching with UMIs. For each CDR3 protein, TCRdb gives one entry from its re-call of the 5' RACE reads, without DNA. The sample has roughly 300,000 distinct CDR3 sequences. The CDR3 runs to 13 residues. Germline V lookup: CDR1 DFQATT, CDR2 SNEGSKA (reference sequence). The TCR originated in a woman aged 18-70 years in good health. Sequencing was performed on blood T cells: a sorted CD56 or NKG2C T cell subset, CD4+ or CD8+ T cells, or bulk PBMC T cells (not recorded which). This rearrangement joins TRBV20-1 to TRBJ2-3; the D call from TCRdb, TRBD2, cannot be confirmed without DNA. The CDR3 is CSATSAFTDTQYF.